These T cell receptor beta chains were read from a single sample in a study of blood T cell repertoires in COVID-19. This table comes from immunoSEQ multiplex PCR, and its TCRdb copy is limited to in-frame clones, with some not included. This sample carries about 120,000 clones, approximately 80% of them seen once, and the ten largest clones take less than 2%. The sample consisted of peripheral blood. The receptors stem from a man aged 70-80 years with acute or convalescent COVID-19. Each CDR3 is given with its conserved first and last residue. D genes are given only for firm matches. Expanded clones get a size class; other rows say once, few or many, or leave the size out.

>.|.|TRBV3-1/TRBV3-2|TRBJ1-2
TGTGCCAGCAGCCAAGATACTTATCGGGGGGGCTACACCTTC
CASSQDTYRGGYTF
>.|TRBD1|TRBV29-1|TRBJ2-2
TGCAGCGTTGCCTTTAAGACAGGGACGAACACCGGGGAGCTGTTTTTT
CSVAFKTGTNTGELFF
>.|TRBD2|TRBV6-2/TRBV6-3|TRBJ2-1
TGTGCCAGCAGTTACTCGAAGCTAGCGGGGTTCTACAATGAGCAGTTCTTC
CASSYSKLAGFYNEQFF
>.|TRBD2|TRBV2|TRBJ2-2
TGTGCCAGCCTCGGCACTAGCGGGGGGGCCCGGGCCGGGGAGCTGTTTTTT
CASLGTSGGARAGELFF
>once|.|TRBV2|TRBJ1-2
TGTGCCAGCAGTGAAATGGGAGCTCCTACGGTCTCCTGGGGCTACACCTTC
CASSEMGAPTVSWGYTF
>once|TRBD1|TRBV10-2|TRBJ2-7
TGCGCCAGCAGTATGACAGGGTCCTACGAGCAGTACTTC
CASSMTGSYEQYF
>.|TRBD2|TRBV5-4|TRBJ2-1
TGTGCCAGCAGCACGGGACTAGCGGGAGCATACAATGAGCAGTTCTTC
CASSTGLAGAYNEQFF
>.|.|TRBV30|TRBJ1-3
TGTGCCTGGAGTGTTGGTCAGGGCGTCCTGTATTTT
CAWSVGQGVLYF
>.|TRBD1|TRBV7-9|TRBJ2-1
TGTGCCAGCCAAAACGGGACAGCCTACAATGAGCAGTTCTTC
CASQNGTAYNEQFF
>.|.|TRBV19|TRBJ1-2
TGTGCCAGTAGCTACGGGATTCGCTATGGCTACACCTTC
CASSYGIRYGYTF
>.|TRBD1|TRBV2|TRBJ1-1
TGTGCCAGCAGTGTACAGGGGATCTATGCTTTCTTT
CASSVQGIYAFF
>.|TRBD1|TRBV4-1|TRBJ1-1
TGCGCCAGCAGCGGGCGGACAGGGGACACTGAAGCTTTCTTT
CASSGRTGDTEAFF
>.|TRBD1|TRBV7-2|TRBJ2-1
TGTGCCAGCAGCCAGGCCGTCTGGGACAGCTATTACAATGAGCAGTTCTTC
CASSQAVWDSYYNEQFF
>.|.|TRBV12-3/TRBV12-4|TRBJ1-1
TGTGCCAGCAGTCCGGGACAGAACACTGAAGCTTTCTTT
CASSPGQNTEAFF
>.|.|TRBV7-9|TRBJ2-7
TGTGCCAGCAGCCGAGGGCAGTTCGCCGAGCAGTACTTC
CASSRGQFAEQYF
>.|.|TRBV18|TRBJ2-5
TGTGCCAGCTCACCCCGCGCGGAGACCCAGTACTTC
CASSPRAETQYF
>once|.|TRBV5-1|TRBJ1-4
TGCGCCAGCGCCACAGGGAGGGCTAATGAAAAACTGTTTTTT
CASATGRANEKLFF
>.|.|TRBV28|TRBJ1-2
TGTGCCAGCAGTTTCCCATCGGCAGGCTATGGCTACACCTTC
CASSFPSAGYGYTF
>.|.|TRBV19|TRBJ1-6
TGTGCCAGTAGGCCATTGAGCTCCTATAATTCACCCCTCCACTTT
CASRPLSSYNSPLHF
>.|.|TRBV18|TRBJ1-3
TGTGCCAGCTCATCAGCGGCCGCGTTCTCTGGAAACACCATATATTTT
CASSSAAAFSGNTIYF
>.|.|TRBV6-5|TRBJ1-6
TGTGCCAGCAGTTACTCGACGGGAAATTCACCCCTCCACTTT
CASSYSTGNSPLHF
>.|.|TRBV11-2|TRBJ1-4
TGTGCCAGCAGCTTAGACTTGGGCAGGGTTGAAAAACTGTTTTTT
CASSLDLGRVEKLFF
>.|TRBD2|TRBV15|TRBJ2-7
TGTGCCACCAGCAGAGCGCCGGGACTAGCGGGGACCTACGAGCAGTACTTC
CATSRAPGLAGTYEQYF
>.|TRBD1|TRBV5-1|TRBJ1-4
TGCGCCAGCAGCGCGGACAGGGCCGCAACTAATGAAAAACTGTTTTTT
CASSADRAATNEKLFF
>.|.|TRBV11-1|TRBJ2-5
TGTGCCAGCAGCAAGGACTCTACCAAGGAGACCCAGTACTTC
CASSKDSTKETQYF
>few|TRBD2|TRBV6-4|TRBJ2-3
TGTGCCAGCAGTGGCGCGGGGGGCACAGATACGCAGTATTTT
CASSGAGGTDTQYF
>.|.|TRBV7-9|TRBJ2-5
TGTGCCAGCAGGTCCCCCCGGCCAGGGGAGACCCAGTACTTC
CASRSPRPGETQYF
>.|TRBD2|TRBV10-3|TRBJ2-2
TGTGCCATCAGTGGGCACTTTACTAGCGCCGTCACCGGGGAGCTGTTTTTT
CAISGHFTSAVTGELFF
>.|TRBD2|TRBV7-6|TRBJ2-1
TGTGCCAGCAGCTTATCCCGCGGGGGGGCCTACAATGAGCAGTTCTTC
CASSLSRGGAYNEQFF
>.|.|TRBV2|TRBJ1-2
TGTGCCAGCAGTGAAGCGGCGTGGGGGGTGTATGGCTACACCTTC
CASSEAAWGVYGYTF
>few|TRBD2|TRBV7-3|TRBJ2-7
TGTGCCAGCAGCTTAACTAGCGGGGGGTCGTACGAGCAGTACTTC
CASSLTSGGSYEQYF
>.|.|TRBV11-3|TRBJ2-2
TGTGCCAGCAGCTTAGTCCGGGGCACCGGGGAGCTGTTTTTT
CASSLVRGTGELFF
>.|.|TRBV5-8|TRBJ1-2
TGTGCCAGCAGCAAACGTGCTCAGGGGCGCTCGGACTATGGCTACACCTTC
CASSKRAQGRSDYGYTF
>.|TRBD1|TRBV7-2|TRBJ1-2
TGTGCCAGCAGCGCCCACAGGGGGCAGGAGTATGGCTACACCTTC
CASSAHRGQEYGYTF
>.|.|TRBV5-1|TRBJ1-4
TGCGCCAGCAGCGCAGGCGCCGCCTCTTCCCATGAAAAACTGTTTTTT
CASSAGAASSHEKLFF
>.|.|TRBV6-5|TRBJ1-2
TGTGCCAGCAGTTCCCCAAACTTCGATATTTATGGCTACACCTTC
CASSSPNFDIYGYTF
>.|.|TRBV6-6|TRBJ1-5
TGTGCCAGCAGTTACGGGACATTGGGAAATCAGCCCCAGCATTTT
CASSYGTLGNQPQHF
>.|.|TRBV23-1|TRBJ1-2
TGCGCCAGCAGTCAATCGCCATCTCACCCAGTGAGTCGGGGGGGAACCTATGGCTACACCTTC
CASSQSPSHPVSRGGTYGYTF
>.|TRBD1|TRBV30|TRBJ1-6
TGTGCCTGGAGTACACCGGGACAGGGATTAGGGTCACCCCTCCACTTT
CAWSTPGQGLGSPLHF
>.|.|TRBV11-2|TRBJ1-6
TGTGCCAGCAGCTTAGTACAGGGTGGGAATTCACCCCTCCACTTT
CASSLVQGGNSPLHF
>.|.|TRBV19|TRBJ1-1
TGTGCCAGTAGGCTCAACGGGGTGAACACTGAAGCTTTCTTT
CASRLNGVNTEAFF
>.|.|TRBV3-1/TRBV3-2|TRBJ1-2
TGTGCCAGCAGCCAAGGTAGCATCTATGGCTACACCTTC
CASSQGSIYGYTF
>.|.|TRBV9|TRBJ2-7
TGTGCCAGCAGCGCCACAGAACCAAGGGGGAGCGGGGCTTCCTACGAGCAGTACTTC
CASSATEPRGSGASYEQYF
>few|.|TRBV4-2|TRBJ2-7
TGTGCCAGCGTGCCGATGGCGGGGGCGACCGAGCAGTACTTC
CASVPMAGATEQYF
>.|TRBD1|TRBV15|TRBJ1-5
TGTGCCACCAGCAGAGCTCTCGGGACAGGGGGCTTTTCTCAGCCCCAGCATTTT
CATSRALGTGGFSQPQHF
>few|TRBD1|TRBV5-1|TRBJ1-1
TGCGCCAGCAGCCTCGGCACCGGACAGGGGAACACTGAAGCTTTCTTT
CASSLGTGQGNTEAFF
>.|.|TRBV28|TRBJ1-6
TGTGCCAGCAGTCTCCCCGTGACAGGCTTTACTTATTCACCCCTCCACTTT
CASSLPVTGFTYSPLHF
>.|TRBD2|TRBV19|TRBJ2-3
TGTGCCACGGTCGGAGGGGAGGCGGGGGCAGATACGCAGTATTTT
CATVGGEAGADTQYF